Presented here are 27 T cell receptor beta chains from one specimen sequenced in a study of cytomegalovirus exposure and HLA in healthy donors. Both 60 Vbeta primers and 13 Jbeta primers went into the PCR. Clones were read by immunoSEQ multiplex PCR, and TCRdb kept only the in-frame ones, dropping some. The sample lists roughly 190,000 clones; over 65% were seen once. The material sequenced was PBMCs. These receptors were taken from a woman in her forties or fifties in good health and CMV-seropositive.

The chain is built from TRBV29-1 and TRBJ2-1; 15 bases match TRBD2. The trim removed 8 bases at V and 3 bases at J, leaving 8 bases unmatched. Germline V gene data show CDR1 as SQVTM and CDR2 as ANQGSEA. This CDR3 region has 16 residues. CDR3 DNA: TGCAGCCCGGGACTAGCGGGGGGACCAGGCTACAATGAGCAGTTCTTC. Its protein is CSPGLAGGPGYNEQFF.

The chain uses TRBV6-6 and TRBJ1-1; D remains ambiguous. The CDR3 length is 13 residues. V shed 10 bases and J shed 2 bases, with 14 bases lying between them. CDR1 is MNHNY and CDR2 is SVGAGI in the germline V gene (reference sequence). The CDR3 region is CAITSGRNTEAFF. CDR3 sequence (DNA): TGTGCCATCACCAGCGGAAGAAACACTGAAGCTTTCTTT.

The CDR3 DNA is TGCGCCAGCAGCTCAAACAGAGATCGGGATACGCAGTATTTT. It encodes CASSSNRDRDTQYF. The J gene is TRBJ2-3, the V gene TRBV5-1; D remains unclear. Germline-derived CDR1 and CDR2 are SGHRS and YFSETQ. This CDR3 region has 14 residues. Deletions cut 3 bases from V and 6 bases from J, with 14 bases between.

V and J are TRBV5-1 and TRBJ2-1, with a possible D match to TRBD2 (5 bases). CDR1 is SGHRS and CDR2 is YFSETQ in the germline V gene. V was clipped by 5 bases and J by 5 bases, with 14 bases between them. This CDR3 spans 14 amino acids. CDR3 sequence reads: CASSSGDRNNEQFF. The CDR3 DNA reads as TGCGCCAGCAGTTCCGGGGATCGCAACAATGAGCAGTTCTTC. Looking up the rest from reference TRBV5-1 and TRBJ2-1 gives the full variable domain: KAGVTQTPRYLIKTRGQQVTLSCSPISGHRSVSWYQQTPGQGLQFLFEYFSETQRNKGNFPGRFSGRQFSNSRSEMNVSTLELGDSALYLCASSSGDRNNEQFFGPGTRLTVL.

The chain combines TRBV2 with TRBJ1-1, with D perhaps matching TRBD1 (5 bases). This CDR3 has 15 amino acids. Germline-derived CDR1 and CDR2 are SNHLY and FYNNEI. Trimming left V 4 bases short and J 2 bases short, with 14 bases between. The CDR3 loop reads CASSGEGLGNTEAFF. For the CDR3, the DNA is TGTGCCAGCAGTGGGGAGGGGTTGGGAAACACTGAAGCTTTCTTT.

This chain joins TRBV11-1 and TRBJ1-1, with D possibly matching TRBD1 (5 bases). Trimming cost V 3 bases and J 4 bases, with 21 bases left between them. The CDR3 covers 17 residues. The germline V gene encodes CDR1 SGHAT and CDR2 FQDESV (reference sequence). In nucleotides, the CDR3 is TGTGCCAGCAGCTTGGGGGGTGACTTGTGGGTCGGCACTGAAGCTTTCTTT. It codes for CASSLGGDLWVGTEAFF.

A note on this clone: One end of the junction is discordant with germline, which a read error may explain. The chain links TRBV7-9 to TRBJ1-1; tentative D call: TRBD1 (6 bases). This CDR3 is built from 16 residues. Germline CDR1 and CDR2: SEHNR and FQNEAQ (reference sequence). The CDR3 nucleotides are TGTTCCAGCAGCGCCTGGGGGGGCGGGTGGGGCACTGAAGCTTTCTTT. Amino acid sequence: CSSSAWGGGWGTEAFF. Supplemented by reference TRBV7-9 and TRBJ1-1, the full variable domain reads DTGVSQNPRHKITKRGQNVTFRCDPISEHNRLYWYRQTLGQGPEFLTYFQNEAQLEKSRLLSDRFSAERPKGSFSTLEIQRTEQGDSAMYLCSSSAWGGGWGTEAFFGQGTRLTVV.

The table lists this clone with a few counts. Written as DNA, the CDR3 is TGTGCCAGCAGTCGGACAGGGCGTGAGCAGTTCTTC. Its translation: CASSRTGREQFF. V usage is TRBV5-4 and J usage is TRBJ2-1, with TRBD1 matching 8 bases. J lost 9 bases, V lost 5 bases, and 4 bases had no gene match. CDR3 length equals 12 residues. Per germline, CDR1 SGHNT and CDR2 YYREEE (reference sequence).

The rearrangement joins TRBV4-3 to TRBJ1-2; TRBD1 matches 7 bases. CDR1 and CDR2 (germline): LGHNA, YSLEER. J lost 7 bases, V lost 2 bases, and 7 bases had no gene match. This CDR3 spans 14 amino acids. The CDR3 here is CASSQPDRAGGYTF. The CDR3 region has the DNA TGCGCCAGCAGCCAACCCGACAGGGCGGGTGGCTACACCTTC.

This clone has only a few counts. This chain's CDR3 is CASSVPGTGVTEAFF. CDR3 DNA sequence: TGTGCCAGCAGTGTCCCCGGGACAGGGGTCACTGAAGCTTTCTTT. This chain uses TRBV6-1 with TRBJ1-1; 10 bases match TRBD1. Trimming removed 4 bases from V and 4 bases from J; junction bases left unmatched: 6. Germline V CDR1 and CDR2: MNHNS, SASEGT. There are 15 residues in the CDR3.

CDR3 region: CASSAQSGASTDTQYF. The CDR3 bases are TGTGCCAGCAGCGCCCAAAGCGGGGCTAGCACAGATACGCAGTATTTT. The chain links TRBV7-2 to TRBJ2-3; 7 bases line up with TRBD2. The CDR3 contains 16 residues. The V gene's germline CDR1 is SGHTA and CDR2 FQGNSA. The ends lost 5 bases at V and 0 bases at J; junction bases unmatched: 8.

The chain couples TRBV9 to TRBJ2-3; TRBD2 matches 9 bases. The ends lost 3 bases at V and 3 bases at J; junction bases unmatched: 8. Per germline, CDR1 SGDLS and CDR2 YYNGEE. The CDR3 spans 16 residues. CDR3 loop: CASSDPRLADTDTQYF. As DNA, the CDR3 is TGTGCCAGCAGCGACCCAAGACTAGCGGATACAGATACGCAGTATTTT.

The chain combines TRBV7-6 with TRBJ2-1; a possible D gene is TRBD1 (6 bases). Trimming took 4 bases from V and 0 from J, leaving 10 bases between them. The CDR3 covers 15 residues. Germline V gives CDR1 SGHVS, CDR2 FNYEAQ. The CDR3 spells CASSSQGSSYNEQFF. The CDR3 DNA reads TGTGCCAGCAGCTCCCAGGGGTCCTCCTACAATGAGCAGTTCTTC.

The CDR3 bases are TGTGCCAGCTCACCACGGACAGAGCTCTACGAGCAGTACTTC. It yields the protein CASSPRTELYEQYF. The V gene is TRBV18, the J gene TRBJ2-7; TRBD1 might be the D (6 bases). Trimming took 1 base from V and 3 from J, leaving 10 bases between them. The CDR3 runs to 14 residues. CDR1 and CDR2 (germline): KGHSH, LQKENI. Variable domain in full (rest from reference TRBV18 and TRBJ2-7): NAGVMQNPRHLVRRRGQEARLRCSPMKGHSHVYWYRQLPEEGLKFMVYLQKENIIDESGMPKERFSAEFPKEGPSILRIQQVVRGDSAAYFCASSPRTELYEQYFGPGTRLTVT.

The CDR3 DNA is TGTGCCAGCAGCTCTTCACTCGACAGGTTCACTGAAGCTTTCTTT. Translated, it gives CASSSSLDRFTEAFF. The J gene is TRBJ1-1, the V gene TRBV13; possibly TRBD1 for D (6 bases). Germline V gene sequence: CDR1 PRHDT, CDR2 FYEKMQ (reference sequence). This CDR3 is built from 15 residues. V was cut by 4 bases and J by 4 bases, with 16 bases left in between.

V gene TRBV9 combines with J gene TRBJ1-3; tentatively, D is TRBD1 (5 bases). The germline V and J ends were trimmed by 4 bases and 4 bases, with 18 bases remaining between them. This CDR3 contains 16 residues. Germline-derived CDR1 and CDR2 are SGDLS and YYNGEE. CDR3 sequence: CASSLALQGSGNTIYF. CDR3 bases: TGTGCCAGCAGCCTAGCTCTCCAGGGTTCCGGAAACACCATATATTTT.

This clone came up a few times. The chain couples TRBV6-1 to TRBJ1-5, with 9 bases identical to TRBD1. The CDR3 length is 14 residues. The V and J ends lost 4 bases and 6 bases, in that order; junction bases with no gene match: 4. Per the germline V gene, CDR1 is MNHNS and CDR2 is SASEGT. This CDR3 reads CASSGTGGGQPQHF. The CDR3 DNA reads TGTGCCAGCAGTGGTACAGGGGGCGGTCAGCCCCAGCATTTT.

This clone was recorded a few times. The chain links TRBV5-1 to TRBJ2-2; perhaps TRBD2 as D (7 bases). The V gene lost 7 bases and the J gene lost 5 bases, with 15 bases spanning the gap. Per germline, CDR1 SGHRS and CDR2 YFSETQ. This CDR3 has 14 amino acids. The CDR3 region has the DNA TGCGCCAGCGGCGTGGAGGGGGGGACCGGGGAGCTGTTTTTT. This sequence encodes CASGVEGGTGELFF.

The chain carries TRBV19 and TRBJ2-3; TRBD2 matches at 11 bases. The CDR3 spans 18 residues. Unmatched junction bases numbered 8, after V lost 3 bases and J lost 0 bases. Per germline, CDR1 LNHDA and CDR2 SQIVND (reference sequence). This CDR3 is CASSIAGTSGSSTDTQYF. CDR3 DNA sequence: TGTGCCAGTAGTATCGCGGGGACTAGCGGTTCTAGCACAGATACGCAGTATTTT.

The CDR3 DNA reads as TGTGCCAGCAGCTTCTCAGGGATACGACCAGGGGAATCGGATGAGCAGTTCTTC. Translating it yields CASSFSGIRPGESDEQFF. The chain combines TRBV7-9 with TRBJ2-1, with D tentatively TRBD1 (6 bases). Per the germline V gene, CDR1 is SEHNR and CDR2 is FQNEAQ (reference sequence). V was shortened by 3 bases and J by 8 bases, with 26 bases between the two germline ends. This CDR3 spans 18 amino acids.

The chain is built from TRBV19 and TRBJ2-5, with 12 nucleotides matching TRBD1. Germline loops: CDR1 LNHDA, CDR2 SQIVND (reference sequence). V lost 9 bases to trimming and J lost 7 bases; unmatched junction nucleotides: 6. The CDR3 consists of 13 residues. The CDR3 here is CASSGQGARTQYF. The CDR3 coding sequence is TGTGCCAGCTCGGGACAGGGGGCCCGGACCCAGTACTTC.

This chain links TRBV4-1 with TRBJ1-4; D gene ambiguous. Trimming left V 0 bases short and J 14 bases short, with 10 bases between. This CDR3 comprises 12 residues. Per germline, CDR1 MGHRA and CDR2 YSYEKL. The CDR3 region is CASSQDWGGLFF. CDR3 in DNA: TGCGCCAGCAGCCAAGATTGGGGAGGGCTGTTTTTT.

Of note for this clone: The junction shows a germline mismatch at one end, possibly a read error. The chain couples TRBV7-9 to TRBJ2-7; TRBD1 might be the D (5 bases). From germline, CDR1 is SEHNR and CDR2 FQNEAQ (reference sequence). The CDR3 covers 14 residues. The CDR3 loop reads CSSSSADNSYEQYF. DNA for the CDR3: TGTTCCAGCAGCTCCGCGGACAACTCCTACGAGCAGTACTTC.

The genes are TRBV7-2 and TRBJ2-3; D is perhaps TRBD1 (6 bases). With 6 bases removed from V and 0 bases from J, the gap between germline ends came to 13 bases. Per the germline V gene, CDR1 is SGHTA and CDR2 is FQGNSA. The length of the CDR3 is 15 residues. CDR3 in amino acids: CASSSDGQSTDTQYF. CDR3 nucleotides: TGTGCCAGCAGTTCCGATGGACAGAGCACAGATACGCAGTATTTT. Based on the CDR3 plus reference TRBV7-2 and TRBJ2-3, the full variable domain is GAGVSQSPSNKVTEKGKDVELRCDPISGHTALYWYRQSLGQGLEFLIYFQGNSAPDKSGLPSDRFSAERTGGSVSTLTIQRTQQEDSAVYLCASSSDGQSTDTQYFGPGTRLTVL.

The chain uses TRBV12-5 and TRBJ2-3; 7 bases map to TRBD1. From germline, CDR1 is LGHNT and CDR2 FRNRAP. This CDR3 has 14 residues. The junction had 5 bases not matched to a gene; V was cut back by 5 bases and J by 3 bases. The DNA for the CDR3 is TGTGCTAGTGGTATCGGACAGGCAACAGATACGCAGTATTTT. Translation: CASGIGQATDTQYF.

CDR3 sequence (DNA): TGTGCTAGTGCTAGGTCGGGAGACGGGGAGCTGTTTTTT. Translated, it gives CASARSGDGELFF. The chain combines TRBV12-5 with TRBJ2-2, with a weak D call TRBD2 (6 bases). This CDR3 is built from 13 residues. Germline values: CDR1 LGHNT, CDR2 FRNRAP. Trimming removed 7 bases at V and 7 bases at J, with 13 bases between.

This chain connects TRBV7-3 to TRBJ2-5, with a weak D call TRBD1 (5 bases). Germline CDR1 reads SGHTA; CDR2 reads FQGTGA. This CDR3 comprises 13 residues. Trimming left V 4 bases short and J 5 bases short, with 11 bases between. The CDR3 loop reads CASSSRTRETQYF. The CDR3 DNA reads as TGTGCCAGCAGCTCCCGGACAAGGGAGACCCAGTACTTC.